Below, 20 T cell receptor beta chains from the same sample are listed, as sequenced in a study of blood T cell repertoires in COVID-19. Data came from immunoSEQ multiplex PCR; TCRdb stores just in-frame clones and leaves some out. The sample lists about 190,000 clones, 84% occurring once. The sample consisted of peripheral blood. These receptors all come from a human donor in a cohort sampled during active COVID-19.

The chain employs TRBV5-1 and TRBJ2-3; a weak D match, TRBD1 (5 bases). This CDR3 comprises 14 residues. Germline-derived CDR1 and CDR2 are SGHRS and YFSETQ. V lost 0 bases and J 3 bases, leaving 8 bases between the germline ends. The CDR3 sequence is CASSLEGLTDTQYF. For the CDR3, the DNA is TGCGCCAGCAGCTTGGAGGGGTTAACAGATACGCAGTATTTT.

The J gene is TRBJ1-1, the V gene TRBV4-1; D is undetermined. Germline CDR1 and CDR2: MGHRA and YSYEKL. The germline V and J ends were trimmed by 4 bases and 5 bases, with 17 bases remaining between them. This CDR3 contains 15 residues. As DNA, the CDR3 is TGCGCCAGCAGCCGCGGAAGCGGACCGAGGACTGAAGCTTTCTTT. The encoded protein is CASSRGSGPRTEAFF.

The chain employs TRBV7-8 and TRBJ1-2; 7 positions match TRBD1. Per the germline V gene, CDR1 is SGHVS and CDR2 is FQNEAQ. The CDR3 runs to 16 residues. V gave up 5 bases and J gave up 4 bases; unmatched junction bases: 13. CDR3 sequence reads: CASSLGVNRGIYGYTF. In DNA, the CDR3 is TGTGCCAGCAGCCTCGGGGTAAACAGGGGTATCTATGGCTACACCTTC.

The chain carries TRBV3-1 (or the pseudogene TRBV3-2) and TRBJ1-4; D may be TRBD1 (5 bases). Trimming pared 2 bases from V and 8 bases from J, leaving 9 bases between. Germline values: CDR1 LGHDT, CDR2 YNNKEL (reference sequence). The CDR3 has 13 residues. For the CDR3, the DNA is TGTGCCAGCAGCCAAATGGGGCAGGAAAAACTGTTTTTT. Protein product: CASSQMGQEKLFF.

The rearrangement uses TRBV5-1 and TRBJ1-2; D unresolved. The CDR3 totals 15 residues. Germline CDR1 is SGHRS and CDR2 is YFSETQ. Trimming took 1 base from V and 4 from J, leaving 14 bases between them. This CDR3 is CASSLIATEAYGYTF. The CDR3 DNA is TGCGCCAGCAGCTTGATAGCGACTGAAGCCTATGGCTACACCTTC.

CDR3 coding DNA: TGTGCCACCAGTGGTCAGGGACTAGCGGCACAAGATACGCAGTATTTT. Translating it yields CATSGQGLAAQDTQYF. The chain carries TRBV24-1 and TRBJ2-3; 11 nucleotides align to TRBD2. Germline V lookup: CDR1 KGHDR, CDR2 SFDVKD. The CDR3 length is 16 residues. V lost 5 bases to trimming and J lost 5 bases; unmatched junction nucleotides: 8.

In this sample, this clone turned up a few times. The identical CDR3 is also encoded by other nucleotide sequences in the sample. The chain uses TRBV5-1 and TRBJ2-1; 9 nucleotides agree with TRBD1. Germline V gene sequence: CDR1 SGHRS, CDR2 YFSETQ. The CDR3 length is 15 residues. V trimming: 4 bases; J trimming: 1 base; junction bases outside the gene matches: 3. CDR3 nucleotides: TGCGCCAGCAGCCCCGGACAGGGGTCCTACAATGAGCAGTTCTTC. Residues: CASSPGQGSYNEQFF.

Of note for this clone: Other DNA sequences within the sample encode an identical CDR3. The gene calls are TRBV7-9 and TRBJ2-1; possibly TRBD2 for D (6 bases). Germline CDR1 SEHNR, CDR2 FQNEAQ (reference sequence). This CDR3 has 14 residues. V lost 5 bases, J lost 2 bases, and 10 bases lay in between. The CDR3 DNA is TGTGCCAGCAGCCTCGGAGGGCCCTACAATGAGCAGTTCTTC. Translated: CASSLGGPYNEQFF.

The chain joins TRBV10-3 to TRBJ1-2, with D tentatively TRBD1 (6 bases). The germline gives CDR1 ENHRY, CDR2 SYGVKD. V shed 4 bases and J shed 7 bases, with 10 bases lying between them. The CDR3 runs 12 residues. CDR3 nucleotides: TGTGCCATCAGTGGTGACAGGCTTGGCTACACCTTC. Amino acid sequence: CAISGDRLGYTF.

The chain combines TRBV6-5 with TRBJ1-1; 11 positions match TRBD1. Germline V gene lookup returns CDR1 MNHEY and CDR2 SVGAGI. The CDR3 spans 15 residues. J gave up 4 bases and V 7 bases, and 8 bases lay outside the gene matches. The CDR3 protein is CASNPPGTGGTEAFF. In DNA, the CDR3 is TGTGCCAGCAACCCGCCAGGGACAGGGGGCACTGAAGCTTTCTTT.

This clone was picked up a small number of times. The genes are TRBV7-8 and TRBJ1-6, with a weak D call TRBD1 (6 bases). Germline assignment: CDR1 SGHVS and CDR2 FQNEAQ. CDR3 length equals 16 residues. The germline V and J ends were trimmed by 1 base and 10 bases, with 17 bases remaining between them. CDR3 bases: TGTGCCAGCAGCTTAGTAACGGCAGGGGTAGAGTCACCCCTCCACTTT. Protein sequence: CASSLVTAGVESPLHF.

The chain combines TRBV5-1 with TRBJ1-5, with 8 bases aligning to TRBD1. The CDR3 length is 14 residues. From germline, CDR1 is SGHRS and CDR2 YFSETQ. After removal of 4 bases from V and 3 bases from J, the junction contained 3 bases not matched to a gene. As DNA, the CDR3 is TGCGCCAGCAGCACGACAGGGGACAATCAGCCCCAGCATTTT. Protein product: CASSTTGDNQPQHF.

The V and J genes are TRBV10-3 and TRBJ1-2, with D hard to call. V was clipped by 2 bases and J by 0 bases, with 7 bases between them. The germline V gene has CDR1 ENHRY and CDR2 SYGVKD. The CDR3 contains 14 residues. The CDR3 DNA sequence: TGTGCCATCAGTGAGCAATCAACTAACTATGGCTACACCTTC. It is translated as CAISEQSTNYGYTF.

The genes are TRBV7-8 and TRBJ1-5; D may be TRBD1 (5 bases). The CDR3 has 14 residues. The V end lost 6 bases, the J end lost 6 bases, and 15 bases lay between the germline ends. Germline V lookup: CDR1 SGHVS, CDR2 FQNEAQ. CDR3 DNA: TGTGCCAGCAGTATAGCAGGGATCACTCAGCCCCAGCATTTT. Translated, it gives CASSIAGITQPQHF.

CDR3 sequence reads: CASTPPTGRGYNEQFF. Written as DNA, the CDR3 is TGTGCCAGCACTCCTCCAACCGGGAGGGGGTACAATGAGCAGTTCTTC. The chain couples TRBV28 to TRBJ2-1; 8 bases match TRBD2. The CDR3 extends over 16 amino acids. V dropped 7 bases and J dropped 4; count of bases not matched to a gene: 12. Per the germline V gene, CDR1 is MDHEN and CDR2 is SYDVKM.

This chain links TRBV5-6 with TRBJ2-5; 7 bases match TRBD2. Germline CDR1 and CDR2: SGHDT and YYEEEE. The CDR3 sequence is 14 residues long. V dropped 5 bases and J dropped 1; count of bases not matched to a gene: 5. CDR3: CASREGTTQETQYF. The CDR3 DNA reads TGTGCCAGCAGGGAGGGGACTACCCAAGAGACCCAGTACTTC.

The chain combines TRBV7-9 with TRBJ2-2; 7 nucleotides agree with TRBD1. CDR1 is SEHNR and CDR2 is FQNEAQ in the germline V gene (reference sequence). The CDR3 consists of 17 residues. V was clipped by 3 bases and J by 1 base; unmatched bases: 8. This CDR3 is CASSFAAGTVNTGELFF. The DNA of the CDR3 is TGTGCCAGCAGCTTTGCAGCCGGGACAGTGAACACCGGGGAGCTGTTTTTT.

The chain employs TRBV11-3 and TRBJ1-1; 10 bases align to TRBD1. V shed 5 bases, J shed 0 bases, and the junction held 6 bases outside the gene matches. Per the germline V gene, CDR1 is SGHNT and CDR2 is YENEEA. CDR3 length: 16 residues. The CDR3 bases are TGTGCCAGCAGCAAAGGACAGGGGGGTATGAACACTGAAGCTTTCTTT. It translates to CASSKGQGGMNTEAFF.

The genes are TRBV5-4 and TRBJ2-3; D is unresolved. Trimming pared 0 bases from V and 1 base from J, leaving 6 bases between. The CDR3 length is 14 residues. Germline V CDR1 and CDR2: SGHNT, YYREEE (reference sequence). The CDR3 bases are TGTGCCAGCAGCTTGGGCGGTGGCACAGATACGCAGTATTTT. Amino acid sequence: CASSLGGGTDTQYF.

In regard to this clone: This CDR3 is also generated by other DNA sequences in the sample. The chain couples TRBV5-1 to TRBJ2-3; no clear D gene. Per the germline V gene, CDR1 is SGHRS and CDR2 is YFSETQ. Trimming took off 4 bases at V and 1 base at J, with 7 bases between the two ends. The CDR3 runs 13 residues. The chain's CDR3 is CASSPGGTDTQYF. The CDR3 DNA follows: TGCGCCAGCAGCCCGGGTGGCACAGATACGCAGTATTTT. The variable domain in full, with the rest retrieved from reference TRBV5-1 and TRBJ2-3, is KAGVTQTPRYLIKTRGQQVTLSCSPISGHRSVSWYQQTPGQGLQFLFEYFSETQRNKGNFPGRFSGRQFSNSRSEMNVSTLELGDSALYLCASSPGGTDTQYFGPGTRLTVL.